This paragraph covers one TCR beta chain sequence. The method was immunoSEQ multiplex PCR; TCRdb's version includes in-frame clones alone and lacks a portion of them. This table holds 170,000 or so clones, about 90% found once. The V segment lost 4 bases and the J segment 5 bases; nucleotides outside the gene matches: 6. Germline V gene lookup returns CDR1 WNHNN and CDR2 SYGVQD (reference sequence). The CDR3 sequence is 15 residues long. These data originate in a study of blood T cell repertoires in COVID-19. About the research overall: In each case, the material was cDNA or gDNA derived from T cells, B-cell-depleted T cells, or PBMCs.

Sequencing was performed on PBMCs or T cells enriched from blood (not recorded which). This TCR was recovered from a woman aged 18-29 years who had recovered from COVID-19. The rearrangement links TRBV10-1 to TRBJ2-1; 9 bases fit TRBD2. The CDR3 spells CASSASGRQNNEQFF. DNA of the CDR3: TGCGCCAGCAGTGCGAGCGGGAGGCAAAACAATGAGCAGTTCTTC.